This T cell receptor (beta chain) was documented in a study of T cell responses to AZD1222 COVID-19 vaccine. Findings of the study overall: Donors in the cohort were predominantly white British and more often female, and clonal diversity was possibly underestimated. Two doses of AZD1222 preceded a rise in Spike-specific TCR breadth and depth. The study found vaccine-associated CD4 TCRs spanning spike, dominant at 160-218 and 743-854.

In its sample, this clone was seen once. Its antigen is unknown. Pooling covered second doses at about 4 or about 12 weeks. The table came from immunoSEQ multiplex PCR; TCRdb's copy has only in-frame clones and leaves some out. The sample contains around 80,000 clones, approximately 83% of which appear only once. V was trimmed by 9 bases and J by 3 bases, leaving 14 bases between them. This CDR3 region has 14 residues. Germline V gene sequence: CDR1 LGHNA, CDR2 YNFKEQ. The sequence derives from an adult who received the AZD1222 COVID-19 vaccine. Here the sequenced sample was peripheral blood, taken 28 days after the second AZD1222 dose. This chain uses TRBV4-2 with TRBJ2-2; D might be TRBD1 (6 bases). The CDR3 loop is CASKKNRDTGELFF. In nucleotides, the CDR3 is TGTGCCAGTAAGAAAAACAGGGACACCGGGGAGCTGTTTTTT.